Here is one T cell receptor beta chain with its context. Its recognized antigen is unknown. Base qualities are missing; no much larger clone stands one base away. The cohort was made up of 666 healthy bone marrow donors. Cohort members were all nominally healthy when sampled, although unrecorded immune exposures were likely present. The donor tested CMV seronegative, placing the donor among the 350 or so seronegative members of the cohort. A peripheral blood sample was collected from each donor, and TCR beta sequencing was performed on peripheral blood mononuclear cells. Genomic DNA was extracted from the blood cell samples with the Qiagen DNeasy Blood Extraction Kit. The sample originates from a study of cytomegalovirus exposure and HLA in healthy donors listed by TCRdb under 2017. For the wider study: According to an earlier analysis of several hundred of the donors, about 190 million T cells yielded 95 million to 140 million unique TCR beta sequences and less than 300 Gb of sequence data. An early release that covered fewer than 800 HLA-typed donors contained approximately 320 gigabases of sequencing data and 70 million to 100 million unique TCR sequences. Among the approximately 400 genotyped donors, approximately 76% belonged to the genetic ancestry cluster associated with self-reported Caucasian donors. The study was designed to test whether signatures of past pathogen exposure could be identified by cataloging public T cell receptors. The study profiled the T cell repertoires of approximately 700 subjects by immunosequencing and related them to cytomegalovirus serostatus. Along with the approximately 650-subject first cohort, a separate validation cohort of roughly 110 different subjects was used. The study combined high-throughput TCR immunosequencing, statistical association of individual TCRs with disease status, and machine learning to predict cytomegalovirus infection status. A later analysis re-analyzed previously published TCR beta repertoires from 550 to 700 donors and added high-resolution HLA genotyping to study TCR occurrence patterns. In the later analysis, no new phenotypic data were used to find candidate immune exposures; instead, reliance was placed on TCR beta sequences and their occurrence across donors. To decide whether each TCR beta V gene segment behaved as functional or pseudogenic, an earlier analysis of fewer than 750 of the donors relied on high-throughput TCR beta sequencing. Donor age, sex, ethnicity and CMV serostatus were compiled alongside the repertoire data. Genome-wide SNP genotypes for about 55% of the roughly 670 donors were used in a later genetic analysis, which treated that subset as a discovery cohort. All discovery cohort repertoires had been generated on a single sequencing platform. Class I and class II HLA loci were covered by the typing at four-digit resolution. Typing coverage differed by locus: A, B, C, DRB1 and DQB1 were typed in roughly 629-640 donors, DQA1 in 522, DPA1 in approximately 600, and DPB1 in approximately 450. Because of strong linkage in the cohort, a few DR-DQ haplotypes were treated as single units for association and clustering. Among roughly 400 genotyped donors of the cohort, an average of around 240,000 unique TCR beta nucleotide sequences were sequenced per donor, around 20% of them non-productive. Summary of the overall study and its limitations: Strong co-occurrence of HLA alleles, especially DR and DQ, made assigning TCR associations to individual alleles difficult. For the cohort, immune exposure information was limited to CMV serostatus. A cluster of highly shared sequence variants was judged likely to be a technical artifact of the sequencing pipeline. A later genetic analysis associated a missense DCLRE1C variant with V-gene and J-gene trimming of TCR beta chains, and an independent cohort replicated the association. Cytomegalovirus status was reported to be diagnosed by the classifier with high specificity and sensitivity in both the original and validation cohorts. According to a later genetic analysis, donors in an Asian-associated ancestry cluster had fewer N-insertions in productive TCRs than the approximately 670-donor mean. The study gave a list of about 160 TCR beta chains associated with cytomegalovirus. According to a later analysis, TCR association rates differed among HLA loci, with DRB1 alleles showing the most associated TCRs and HLA-C alleles showing the fewest. In this cohort, only TCR beta chains were sequenced, and detectable features were limited by the absence of alpha or paired-chain data. According to a later analysis, parvovirus B19, influenza, CMV and Epstein-Barr virus appeared linked to several top co-occurrence clusters. Most TCR sequences were observed very rarely across donors, whereas some public TCRs were present in many individuals. Compared with equally common non-associated chains, HLA-associated TCR beta chains in a later analysis were more clonally expanded and had lower generation probabilities. The authors suggested that the approach could potentially be extended to other disease states and immunological phenotypes. Correlated functional status among segregating V segments might be attributable to linkage disequilibrium, but an unknown experimental factor could not be ruled out. Because counts were too low, about 18 rarely observed V segments, including chromosome 9 orphons, were excluded from the earlier analysis of 587 of the donors. Sequencing depth was assumed to be roughly uniform across donors in the presence/absence analyses, though that assumption may not hold. Because HLA typing was unavailable for some donors at each locus, only the typed subset was used in association tests. A further reported finding was that TCR beta sequences accurately predicted the HLA-A and HLA-B alleles for most subjects in the first cohort. In an earlier analysis of approximately 600 of the donors, most TCR beta V segments were observed in productive rearrangements about 90% or about 30% of the time, broadly matching IMGT annotations. A few of the identified cytomegalovirus-associated TCR beta chains were confirmed in vitro to be specific for cytomegalovirus antigens. According to a later analysis, most CMV-associated TCR beta chains appeared to be HLA-restricted, and the HLA associations seemed to be driven largely by CMV exposure. At a false discovery rate of 0.05, a later analysis linked 16,000 or so TCR beta sequences to specific HLA alleles.

Library construction relied on the immunoSEQ multiplex PCR assay. For the multiplex PCR, a mixture combining 60 forward primers for TCR Vbeta segments and 13 reverse primers for TCR Jbeta segments was used. The CDR3 region of rearranged TCR beta genes was amplified from genomic DNA with a multiplex PCR assay. The Illumina HiSeq System was used to sequence the amplified TCR beta libraries as 87-base-pair reads. The study's processing was this. A later analysis tallied around 82 million unique TCR beta chains across the 666 repertoires, and approximately 12 million of those chains were shared by two or more donors. Raw reads were error-corrected and collapsed into unique sequences by a nearest-neighbor algorithm in which closely related sequences were merged to remove PCR and sequencing errors. CDR3 sequences were aligned to IMGT reference sequences to assign V, D and J gene segments. For a sequence to be retained, a match of at least six nucleotides to both a V gene segment and a J gene segment was required. A rearrangement counted as productive if the CDR3 had no stop codons and remained in frame with V and J, and every other rearrangement counted as non-productive. CDR3 was defined by IMGT convention, running from the second conserved V-encoded cysteine to the conserved J-encoded phenylalanine. Sequences without an unambiguous match to a single V gene segment were excluded from the earlier analysis of 450 to 650 of the donors. An earlier analysis of several hundred of the donors classified V segments as functional when productive rearrangements were above 56.7% and as segregating when the standard deviation between donors was above 5%. To diagnose cytomegalovirus status from the catalog of TCR beta chain sequences, a statistical classification framework was built. V and J gene assignment, in a later analysis, came from comparing TCR nucleotide sequences with IMGT/GENE-DB human TR gene sequences. The TCRdist pipeline was used in a later analysis to assign CDR3 sequences and most-parsimonious VDJ recombination scenarios. In a later analysis, each TCR beta chain was defined by its CDR3 amino acid sequence together with its V-gene family, and reads without a unique V-gene family were excluded. A later analysis removed 592 highly shared, low-generation-probability nucleotide sequences to deal with suspected cross-contamination and a sequencing artifact. For each public chain, a later analysis derived a clonal expansion index from normalized ranks of inferred template counts within each repertoire. Generation probabilities in a later analysis came from a VDJ recombination model fitted to out-of-frame rearrangements, and those results were checked against IGoR. A later analysis scored TCR-TCR, TCR-HLA and TCR-CMV co-occurrence with hypergeometric tests, applying a repertoire-size bias correction to TCR pairs. In a later analysis, false discovery rates were estimated by permuting HLA or CMV assignments 20 times. In a later analysis, co-occurring TCRs were grouped using DBSCAN, with TCRdist sequence similarity added in when clustering inside HLA-allele-positive subsets. Repertoires with fewer than 30,000 or more than 120,000 public chains, plus five repertoires with anomalous nucleotide sharing, were excluded from co-occurrence clustering. In its TCRdb copy, this immuneACCESS table keeps in-frame sequences only and misses some clones. Where compared with another copy, unresolved V genes explain less than half of these, and the others have no known cause. V and J calls plus clone size are reproduced from that table; the DNA served to infer D and trimming. Present in this sample are 150,000 to 200,000 clones, over 65% of which were seen just once. Roughly 1.4% of the sample is in the top ten clones.

Specimen: PBMCs. The clonotype was recovered from a man younger than 30 in good health and CMV-seronegative.

The DNA sequence is as follows: TGTGCCAGCAGCTTACCGCCCGGGAACTATGGCTACACCTTC. Protein translation: CASSLPPGNYGYTF. The chain employs TRBV7-8 and TRBJ1-2; the D gene is unclear. For CDR1 and CDR2, the germline V gene lists SGHVS and FQNEAQ. From the cysteine up to the phenylalanine, the CDR3 has a length of 14 residues. Only CDR3 DNA remains: 42 bases, in frame from the first base. V drops 2 bases and J drops 2 bases, leaving 9 bases in between.